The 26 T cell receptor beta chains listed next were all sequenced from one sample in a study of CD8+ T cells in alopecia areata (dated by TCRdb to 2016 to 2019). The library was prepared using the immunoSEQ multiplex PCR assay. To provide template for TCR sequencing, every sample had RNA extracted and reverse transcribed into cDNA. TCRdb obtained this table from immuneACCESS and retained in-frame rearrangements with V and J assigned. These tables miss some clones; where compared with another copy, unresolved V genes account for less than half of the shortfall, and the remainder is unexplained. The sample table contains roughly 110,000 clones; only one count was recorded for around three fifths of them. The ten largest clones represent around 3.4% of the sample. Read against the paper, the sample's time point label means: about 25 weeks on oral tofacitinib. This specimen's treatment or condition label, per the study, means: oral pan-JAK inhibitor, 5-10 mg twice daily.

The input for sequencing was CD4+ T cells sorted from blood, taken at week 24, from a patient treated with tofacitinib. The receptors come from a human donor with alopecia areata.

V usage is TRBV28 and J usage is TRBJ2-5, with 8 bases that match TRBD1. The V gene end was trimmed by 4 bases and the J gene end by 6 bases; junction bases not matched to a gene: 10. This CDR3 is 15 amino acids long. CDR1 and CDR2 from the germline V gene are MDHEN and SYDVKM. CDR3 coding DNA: TGTGCCAGCAGTTCTCCCGGGACAGGTGGACAGACCCAGTACTTC. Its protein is CASSSPGTGGQTQYF. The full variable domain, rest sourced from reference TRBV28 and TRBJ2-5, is DVKVTQSSRYLVKRTGEKVFLECVQDMDHENMFWYRQDPGLGLRLIYFSYDVKMKEKGDIPEGYSVSREKKERFSLILESASTNQTSMYLCASSSPGTGGQTQYFGPGTRLLVL.

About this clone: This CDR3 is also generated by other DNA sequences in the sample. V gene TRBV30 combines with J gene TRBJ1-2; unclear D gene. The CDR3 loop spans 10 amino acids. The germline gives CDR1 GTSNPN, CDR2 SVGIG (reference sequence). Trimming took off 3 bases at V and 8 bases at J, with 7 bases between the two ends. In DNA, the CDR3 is TGTGCCTGGAGGAAGGGAGGCTACACCTTC. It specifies CAWRKGGYTF.

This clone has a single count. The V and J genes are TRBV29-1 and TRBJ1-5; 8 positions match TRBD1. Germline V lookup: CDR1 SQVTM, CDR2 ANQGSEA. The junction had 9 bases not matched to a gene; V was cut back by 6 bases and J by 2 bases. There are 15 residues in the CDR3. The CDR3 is CSVTSGTGRNQPQHF. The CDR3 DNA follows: TGCAGCGTGACGTCCGGGACAGGCCGCAATCAGCCCCAGCATTTT.

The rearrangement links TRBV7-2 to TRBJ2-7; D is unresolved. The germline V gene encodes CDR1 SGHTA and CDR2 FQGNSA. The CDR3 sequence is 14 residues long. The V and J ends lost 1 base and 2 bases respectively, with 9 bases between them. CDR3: CASSLVLWAYEQYF. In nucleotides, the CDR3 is TGTGCCAGCAGCTTAGTTCTTTGGGCCTACGAGCAGTACTTC.

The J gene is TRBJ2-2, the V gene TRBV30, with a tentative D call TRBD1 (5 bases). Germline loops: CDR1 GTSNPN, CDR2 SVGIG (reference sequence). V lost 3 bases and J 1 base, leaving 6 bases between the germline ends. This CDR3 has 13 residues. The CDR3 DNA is TGTGCCTGGAGAGGACAGAACACCGGGGAGCTGTTTTTT. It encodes CAWRGQNTGELFF.

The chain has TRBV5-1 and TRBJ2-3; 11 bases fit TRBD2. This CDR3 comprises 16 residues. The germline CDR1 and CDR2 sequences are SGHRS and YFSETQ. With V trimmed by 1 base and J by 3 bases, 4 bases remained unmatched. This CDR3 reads CASSLPGTSGTDTQYF. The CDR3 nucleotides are TGCGCCAGCAGCTTGCCTGGGACTAGCGGTACAGATACGCAGTATTTT.

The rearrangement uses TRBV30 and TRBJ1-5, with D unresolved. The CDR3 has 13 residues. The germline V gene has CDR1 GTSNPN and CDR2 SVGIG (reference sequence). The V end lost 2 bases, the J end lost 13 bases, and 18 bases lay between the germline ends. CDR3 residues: CAWSIPSPNTQHF. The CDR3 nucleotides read TGTGCCTGGAGTATCCCCTCCCCGAACACACAGCATTTT.

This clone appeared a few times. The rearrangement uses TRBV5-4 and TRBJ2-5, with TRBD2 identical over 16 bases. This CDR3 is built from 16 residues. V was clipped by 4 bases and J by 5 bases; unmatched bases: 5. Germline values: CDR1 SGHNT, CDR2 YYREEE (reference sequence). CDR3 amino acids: CASSPGTSGGGETQYF. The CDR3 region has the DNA TGTGCCAGCAGCCCCGGGACTAGCGGGGGGGGCGAGACCCAGTACTTC.

CDR3 amino acids: CSVVDGQWYQETQYF. The CDR3 nucleotides are TGCAGCGTTGTCGACGGACAATGGTACCAAGAGACCCAGTACTTC. The chain employs TRBV29-1 and TRBJ2-5; tentative D call: TRBD1 (5 bases). The CDR3 sequence is 15 residues long. Deletions cut 4 bases from V and 0 bases from J, with 15 bases between. Germline CDR1 reads SQVTM; CDR2 reads ANQGSEA.

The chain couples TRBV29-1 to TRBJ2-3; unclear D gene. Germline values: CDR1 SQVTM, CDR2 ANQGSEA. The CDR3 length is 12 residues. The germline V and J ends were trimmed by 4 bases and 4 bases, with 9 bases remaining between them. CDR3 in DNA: TGCAGCGTTGGGGCGGAATCAGATACGCAGTATTTT. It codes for CSVGAESDTQYF.

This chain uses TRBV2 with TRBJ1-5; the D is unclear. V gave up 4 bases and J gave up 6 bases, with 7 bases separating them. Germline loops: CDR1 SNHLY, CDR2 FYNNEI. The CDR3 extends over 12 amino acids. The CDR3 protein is CASSGGSQPQHF. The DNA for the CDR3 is TGTGCCAGCAGTGGGGGAAGTCAGCCCCAGCATTTT.

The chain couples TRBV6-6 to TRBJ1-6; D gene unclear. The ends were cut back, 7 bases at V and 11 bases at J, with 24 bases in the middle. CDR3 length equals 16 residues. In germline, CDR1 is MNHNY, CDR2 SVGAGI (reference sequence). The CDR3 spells CASKITPDIGRPPLHF. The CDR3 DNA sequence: TGTGCCAGCAAAATAACCCCTGACATCGGGCGTCCACCCCTCCACTTT.

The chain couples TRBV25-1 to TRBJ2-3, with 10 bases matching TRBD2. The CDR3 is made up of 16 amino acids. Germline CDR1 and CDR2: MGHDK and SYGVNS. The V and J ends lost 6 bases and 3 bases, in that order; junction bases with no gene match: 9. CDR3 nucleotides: TGTGCCAGCAGCGACGGGCTAGCGGGGGTAACAGATACGCAGTATTTT. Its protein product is CASSDGLAGVTDTQYF.

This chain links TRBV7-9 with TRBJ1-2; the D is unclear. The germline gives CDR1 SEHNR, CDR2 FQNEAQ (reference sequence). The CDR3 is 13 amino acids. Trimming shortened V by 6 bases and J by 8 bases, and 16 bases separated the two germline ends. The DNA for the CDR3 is TGTGCCAGCAGTCCTACGCAGGCCGCGGGCTACACCTTC. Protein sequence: CASSPTQAAGYTF.

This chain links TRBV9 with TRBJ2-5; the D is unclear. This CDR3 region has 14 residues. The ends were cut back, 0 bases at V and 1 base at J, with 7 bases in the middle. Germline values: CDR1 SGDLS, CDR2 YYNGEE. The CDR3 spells CASSVAPVQETQYF. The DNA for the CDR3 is TGTGCCAGCAGCGTAGCCCCGGTCCAAGAGACCCAGTACTTC.

CDR3 nucleotide sequence: TGTGCCAGCAGCACAGTCGGGGGGCAAGAGACCCAGTACTTC. Encoded protein: CASSTVGGQETQYF. This sequence joins TRBV7-2 and TRBJ2-5, with 7 bases aligning to TRBD2. The ends lost 5 bases at V and 2 bases at J; junction bases unmatched: 5. This CDR3 has 14 residues. Germline V gives CDR1 SGHTA, CDR2 FQGNSA.

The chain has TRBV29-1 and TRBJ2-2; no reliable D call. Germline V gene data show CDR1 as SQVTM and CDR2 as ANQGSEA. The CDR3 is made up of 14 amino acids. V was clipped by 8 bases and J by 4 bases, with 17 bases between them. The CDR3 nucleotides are TGCAGCTTCCGTGGCAGTCCGAGCACCGGGGAGCTGTTTTTT. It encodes CSFRGSPSTGELFF.

Here the CDR3 reads CASSPGTVYEQYF. As DNA, the CDR3 is TGTGCCAGCAGTCCCGGGACAGTATACGAGCAGTACTTC. The chain links TRBV2 to TRBJ2-7; 7 nucleotides agree with TRBD1. Trimming cost V 5 bases and J 4 bases; bases outside gene matches: 5. Germline assignment: CDR1 SNHLY and CDR2 FYNNEI. This CDR3 is built from 13 residues. The full variable domain, with the rest looked up from reference TRBV2 and TRBJ2-7, is EPEVTQTPSHQVTQMGQEVILRCVPISNHLYFYWYRQILGQKVEFLVSFYNNEISEKSEIFDDQFSVERPDGSNFTLKIRSTKLEDSAMYFCASSPGTVYEQYFGPGTRLTVT.

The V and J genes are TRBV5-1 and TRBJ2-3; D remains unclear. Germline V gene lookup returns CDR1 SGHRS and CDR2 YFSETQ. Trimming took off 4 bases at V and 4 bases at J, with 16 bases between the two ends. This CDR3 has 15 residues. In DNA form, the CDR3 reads TGCGCCAGCAGCCCCCAAGGTTCGATTGCAGATACGCAGTATTTT. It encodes CASSPQGSIADTQYF.

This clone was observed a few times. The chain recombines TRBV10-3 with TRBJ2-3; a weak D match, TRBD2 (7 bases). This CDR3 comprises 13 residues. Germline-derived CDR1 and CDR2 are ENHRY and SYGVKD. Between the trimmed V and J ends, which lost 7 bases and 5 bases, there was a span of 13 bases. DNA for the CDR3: TGTGCCATCAACGGGGGGCCGGGAGATACGCAGTATTTT. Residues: CAINGGPGDTQYF.

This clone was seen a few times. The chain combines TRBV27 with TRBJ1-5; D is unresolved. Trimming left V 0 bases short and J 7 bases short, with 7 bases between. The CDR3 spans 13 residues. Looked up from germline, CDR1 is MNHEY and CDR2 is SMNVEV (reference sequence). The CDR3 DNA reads TGTGCCAGCAGTTTATCAGGAAGACAGCCCCAGCATTTT. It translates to CASSLSGRQPQHF.

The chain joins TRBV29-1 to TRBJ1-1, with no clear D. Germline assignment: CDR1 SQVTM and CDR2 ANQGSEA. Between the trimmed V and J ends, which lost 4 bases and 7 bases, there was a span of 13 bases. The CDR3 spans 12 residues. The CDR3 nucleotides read TGCAGCGTTGTGCGATCACGGGGTGAAGCTTTCTTT. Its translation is CSVVRSRGEAFF.

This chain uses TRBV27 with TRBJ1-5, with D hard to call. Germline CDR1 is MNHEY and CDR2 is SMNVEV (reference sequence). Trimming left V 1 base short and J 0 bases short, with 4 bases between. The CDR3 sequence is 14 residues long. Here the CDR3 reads CASSLYHSNQPQHF. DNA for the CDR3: TGTGCCAGCAGTTTATATCATAGCAATCAGCCCCAGCATTTT.

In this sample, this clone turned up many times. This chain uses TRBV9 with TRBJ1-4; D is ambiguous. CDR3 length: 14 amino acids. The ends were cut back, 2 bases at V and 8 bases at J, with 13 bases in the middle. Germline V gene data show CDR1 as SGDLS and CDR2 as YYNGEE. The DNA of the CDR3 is TGTGCCAGCAGCGTTGGGCTCCTGGACGAAAAACTGTTTTTT. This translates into CASSVGLLDEKLFF.

The CDR3 loop is CASSVEGGELYNEQFF. The CDR3 region has the DNA TGTGCCAGCAGCGTAGAAGGCGGGGAACTTTACAATGAGCAGTTCTTC. The chain recombines TRBV9 with TRBJ2-1; TRBD2 is a possible D gene (6 bases). This CDR3 has 16 residues. V lost 0 bases, J lost 4 bases, and 14 bases lay in between. CDR1 SGDLS and CDR2 YYNGEE come from the germline V gene.

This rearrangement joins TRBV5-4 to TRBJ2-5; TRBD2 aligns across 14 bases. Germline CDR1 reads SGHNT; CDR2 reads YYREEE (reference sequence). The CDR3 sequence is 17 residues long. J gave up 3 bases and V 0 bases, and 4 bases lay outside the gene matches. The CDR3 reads CASSLGAGLAGEETQYF. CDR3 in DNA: TGTGCCAGCAGCTTGGGGGCGGGACTAGCGGGGGAAGAGACCCAGTACTTC.